This T cell receptor beta chain was retrieved from a study of CD8+CD57+ T cells in acquired aplastic anemia. General observations from the study: Patients showed no significant difference from controls in CD8+ Simpson's diversity.

This clonotype has only a few counts. Its antigen is still unknown. Patients selected for sequencing had displayed CD8+CD57+ cell expansion by flow cytometry. There were no patients without severe acquired aplastic anemia. Patients had received no therapy at the time of blood sampling. The CDR3 is 14 amino acids. From germline, CDR1 is DFQATT and CDR2 SNEGSKA (reference sequence). J gave up 3 bases and V 1 base, and 5 bases lay outside the gene matches. Genomic DNA constituted the template upon which TCR beta VDJ and CDR3 profiling was performed. TCRdb re-analysed the reads in MiXCR, keeping a single row per CDR3 protein. The table has some 180,000 distinct CDR3 sequences, more than 60% seen once.

The TCR comes from a human donor with aplastic anemia. This chain joins TRBV20-1 and TRBJ2-7, with 8 bases fitting TRBD2. Sequencing was performed on sorted CD4+, CD8+, or CD8+CD57+ T cells (not recorded which) from PBMCs. CDR3 sequence reads: CSARASGGLYEQYF. CDR3 DNA sequence: TGCAGTGCTAGAGCCAGCGGGGGCCTCTACGAGCAGTACTTC.